This T cell receptor (beta chain) was recovered during a study of TIL therapy for anti-PD-1-resistant metastatic lung cancer. CDR3 length: 14 amino acids. Trimming left V 4 bases short and J 5 bases short, with 15 bases between. The germline CDR1 and CDR2 sequences are KGHSH and LQKENI. The libraries were made with immunoSEQ v3. Sequencing used immunoSEQ multiplex PCR; TCRdb keeps in-frame clones, though not all of them. This table holds 50,000 to 70,000 clones, under 75% found once. The time point was: pre-treatment sample, taken before nivolumab and TIL therapy. Patients were adults with stage 4 NSCLC.

The chain couples TRBV18 to TRBJ2-7, with unresolved D. The sample here was blood, taken at baseline. The sequence was collected from a person between 25 and 80 years old with non-small cell lung cancer. CDR3 DNA sequence: TGTGCCAGCTCACTATCAGTAGGGTCCCACGAGCAGTACTTC. Its protein is CASSLSVGSHEQYF.